The 14 T cell receptor beta chains below come from one sample, sequenced in a study of cytomegalovirus exposure and HLA in healthy donors. It was with 60 Vbeta and 13 Jbeta primers that the PCR ran. Clones were read by immunoSEQ multiplex PCR, and TCRdb kept only the in-frame ones, dropping some. The sample carries tens of thousands of clones, approximately 71% recorded once. The sequencing sample was made of PBMCs. These TCRs come from a man between 25 and 39 years old in good health and CMV-seronegative.

This sequence joins TRBV5-1 and TRBJ1-1; TRBD1 might be the D (5 bases). This CDR3 region has 14 residues. Germline lookup yields CDR1 SGHRS and CDR2 YFSETQ. V shed 4 bases and J shed 0 bases, with 10 bases lying between them. As DNA, the CDR3 is TGCGCCAGCAGCGGTCAAGGGGTGAACACTGAAGCTTTCTTT. Protein product: CASSGQGVNTEAFF.

The V and J genes are TRBV6-1 and TRBJ2-7; D is unresolved. V was shortened by 0 bases and J by 4 bases, with 16 bases between the two germline ends. CDR1 is MNHNS, CDR2 SASEGT, per germline. The CDR3 extends over 16 amino acids. The CDR3: CASSEAPSAIPYEQYF. Written as DNA, the CDR3 is TGTGCCAGCAGTGAAGCACCCAGCGCCATTCCGTACGAGCAGTACTTC.

A word on this clone: One junction end disagrees with the germline gene, perhaps due to a read error. The chain joins TRBV7-9 to TRBJ1-1; D is possibly TRBD1 (5 bases). Germline V gene data show CDR1 as SEHNR and CDR2 as FQNEAQ (reference sequence). CDR3 length: 15 amino acids. The CDR3 region is CSSSSRSLRGTEAFF. The CDR3 DNA follows: TGTTCCAGCAGCTCTCGGTCGCTTAGGGGCACTGAAGCTTTCTTT. The variable domain in full, with the rest retrieved from reference TRBV7-9 and TRBJ1-1, is DTGVSQNPRHKITKRGQNVTFRCDPISEHNRLYWYRQTLGQGPEFLTYFQNEAQLEKSRLLSDRFSAERPKGSFSTLEIQRTEQGDSAMYLCSSSSRSLRGTEAFFGQGTRLTVV.

In this sample, this clone turned up a few times. The chain is built from TRBV6-5 and TRBJ1-2, with D perhaps TRBD1 (6 bases). The germline V gene encodes CDR1 MNHEY and CDR2 SVGAGI. Trimming took 5 bases from V and 5 from J, leaving 15 bases between them. The CDR3 covers 14 residues. The CDR3 DNA is TGTGCCAGCAGTCTAAGGACAGCATTTTATGGCTACACCTTC. It translates to CASSLRTAFYGYTF.

This sequence joins TRBV10-3 and TRBJ1-1; 8 bases line up with TRBD1. Trimming removed 3 bases from V and 5 bases from J; junction bases left unmatched: 5. The germline V gene has CDR1 ENHRY and CDR2 SYGVKD. The CDR3 runs to 14 residues. The CDR3 nucleotides read TGTGCCATCAGTGACACAGGGGGAGGTACTGAAGCTTTCTTT. Residues: CAISDTGGGTEAFF.

The V and J genes are TRBV2 and TRBJ2-7, with D perhaps TRBD1 (6 bases). The germline V gene encodes CDR1 SNHLY and CDR2 FYNNEI. V lost 1 base and J lost 2, with 9 bases in between. The CDR3 is 14 amino acids. As DNA, the CDR3 is TGTGCCAGCAGTGAAGTCGGACAGCCCTACGAGCAGTACTTC. Its protein product is CASSEVGQPYEQYF.

The chain employs TRBV6-1 and TRBJ1-1; 8 bases align to TRBD1. Germline lookup yields CDR1 MNHNS and CDR2 SASEGT. The length of the CDR3 is 15 residues. After removal of 5 bases from V and 0 bases from J, the junction contained 5 bases not matched to a gene. CDR3 in DNA: TGTGCCAGCAGTTCCGGACAGGGACTGAACACTGAAGCTTTCTTT. Amino acid sequence: CASSSGQGLNTEAFF.

The genes are TRBV2 and TRBJ2-7, with D possibly being TRBD1 (6 bases). There are 12 residues in the CDR3. CDR1 is SNHLY, CDR2 FYNNEI, per germline. Trimming took off 6 bases at V and 4 bases at J, with 10 bases between the two ends. CDR3 residues: CASRDRSYEQYF. The CDR3 DNA sequence: TGTGCCAGCAGGGACAGATCATACGAGCAGTACTTC.

The rearrangement uses TRBV2 and TRBJ1-6; no firm D call. The CDR3 extends over 12 amino acids. With 6 bases removed from V and 8 bases from J, the gap between germline ends came to 8 bases. Germline V gene data show CDR1 as SNHLY and CDR2 as FYNNEI. For the CDR3, the DNA is TGTGCCAGCAGCGACGGGGATTCACCCCTCCACTTT. Translated: CASSDGDSPLHF.

This clone has only a few counts. The rearrangement links TRBV9 to TRBJ2-7; D gene ambiguous. The ends were cut back, 0 bases at V and 0 bases at J, with 10 bases in the middle. The CDR3 runs 15 residues. CDR1 SGDLS and CDR2 YYNGEE come from the germline V gene. CDR3: CASSVGGGISYEQYF. The CDR3 DNA reads TGTGCCAGCAGCGTAGGCGGCGGTATCTCCTACGAGCAGTACTTC. The whole variable domain, filled in from reference TRBV9 and TRBJ2-7, reads DSGVTQTPKHLITATGQRVTLRCSPRSGDLSVYWYQQSLDQGLQFLIQYYNGEERAKGNILERFSAQQFPDLHSELNLSSLELGDSALYFCASSVGGGISYEQYFGPGTRLTVT.

The chain has TRBV7-2 and TRBJ2-5; D may be TRBD2 (6 bases). The end of the DNA aligns better with TRBJ2-7, so the J call may be wrong. CDR1 and CDR2 from the germline V gene are SGHTA and FQGNSA. This CDR3 contains 14 residues. The CDR3 loop is CASSLRRGPYEQYF. The CDR3 DNA is TGTGCCAGCAGCTTAAGGCGGGGTCCCTACGAGCAGTACTTC.

This sequence joins TRBV9 and TRBJ1-1; 8 nucleotides line up with TRBD1. The junction had 9 bases not matched to a gene; V was cut back by 2 bases and J by 3 bases. This CDR3 is built from 16 residues. Germline V gene data show CDR1 as SGDLS and CDR2 as YYNGEE. The CDR3 loop reads CASSVGAGGWDTEAFF. DNA for the CDR3: TGTGCCAGCAGCGTGGGGGCAGGGGGCTGGGACACTGAAGCTTTCTTT.

The gene calls are TRBV29-1 and TRBJ2-3; perhaps TRBD2 as D (5 bases). The V end was cut by 3 bases, the J end by 1 base, with 14 bases between. The CDR3 contains 15 residues. Germline V gene data show CDR1 as SQVTM and CDR2 as ANQGSEA. The CDR3 coding sequence is TGCAGCGTTGATCCCCCGACCGGGGGCACAGATACGCAGTATTTT. The encoded protein is CSVDPPTGGTDTQYF.

The rearrangement uses TRBV11-1 and TRBJ2-1; 9 nucleotides agree with TRBD2. J was trimmed by 9 bases and V by 4 bases; bases with no gene match: 13. Germline CDR1 is SGHAT and CDR2 is FQDESV (reference sequence). This CDR3 is built from 16 residues. DNA of the CDR3: TGTGCCAGCAGCTCCCCGCACGCGGGAGGGTTCGCTGAGCAGTTCTTC. It encodes CASSSPHAGGFAEQFF.